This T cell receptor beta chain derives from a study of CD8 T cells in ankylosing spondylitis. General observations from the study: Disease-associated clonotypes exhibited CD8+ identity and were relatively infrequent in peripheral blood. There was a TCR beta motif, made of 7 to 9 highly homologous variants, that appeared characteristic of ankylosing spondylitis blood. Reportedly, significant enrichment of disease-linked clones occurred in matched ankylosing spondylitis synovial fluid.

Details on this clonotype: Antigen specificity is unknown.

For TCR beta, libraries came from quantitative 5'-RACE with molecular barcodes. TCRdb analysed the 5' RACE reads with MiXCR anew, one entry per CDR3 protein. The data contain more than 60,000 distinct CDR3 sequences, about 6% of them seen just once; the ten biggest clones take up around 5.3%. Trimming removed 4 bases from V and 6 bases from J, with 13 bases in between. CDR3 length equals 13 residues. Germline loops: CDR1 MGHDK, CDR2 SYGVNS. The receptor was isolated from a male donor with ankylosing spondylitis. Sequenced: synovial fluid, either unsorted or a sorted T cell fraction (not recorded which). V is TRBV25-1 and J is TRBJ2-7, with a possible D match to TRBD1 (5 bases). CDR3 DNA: TGTGCCAGCAGTGGCCTCGACAGACCCGAGCAGTACTTC. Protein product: CASSGLDRPEQYF.